Below are 15 T cell receptor beta chains sequenced from a single sample in a study of T cell changes during pregnancy in multiple sclerosis. The repertoire was sequenced with immunoSEQ multiplex PCR; TCRdb's copy has only in-frame clones and lacks some. Among under 70,000 clones listed, about 89% were seen once. The material was CD4+ T cells from peripheral blood mononuclear cells, obtained after pregnancy. Every receptor here comes from a female donor in good health, enrolled as a control in a pregnancy study.

J is TRBJ1-4 and V is TRBV5-4, with D possibly TRBD1 on 5 matching bases. The CDR3 is 13 amino acids. Trimming left V 8 bases short and J 7 bases short, with 15 bases between. Germline-derived CDR1 and CDR2 are SGHNT and YYREEE (reference sequence). DNA of the CDR3: TGTGCCAGTAGTAGGTGGGGGGGTGAAAAACTGTTTTTT. Amino acid sequence: CASSRWGGEKLFF.

This clone was detected only once. This chain uses TRBV5-1 with TRBJ2-3, with 11 bases aligning to TRBD2. The CDR3 covers 17 residues. V was pared by 5 bases and J by 5 bases, with 13 bases of the junction left unmatched. In germline, CDR1 is SGHRS, CDR2 YFSETQ. The CDR3 protein is CASRPTGSGGVIDTQYF. Here the CDR3 DNA reads TGCGCCAGCAGACCTACCGGTAGCGGGGGGGTTATAGATACGCAGTATTTT. Complete variable domain (other parts from reference TRBV5-1 and TRBJ2-3): KAGVTQTPRYLIKTRGQQVTLSCSPISGHRSVSWYQQTPGQGLQFLFEYFSETQRNKGNFPGRFSGRQFSNSRSEMNVSTLELGDSALYLCASRPTGSGGVIDTQYFGPGTRLTVL.

The chain is built from TRBV19 and TRBJ1-5; no definite D call. The ends were cut back, 5 bases at V and 11 bases at J, with 22 bases in the middle. Germline V gene sequence: CDR1 LNHDA, CDR2 SQIVND (reference sequence). The CDR3 covers 15 residues. The chain's CDR3 is CASSGGGLGIKAQHF. CDR3 bases: TGTGCCAGTAGTGGCGGCGGGCTTGGAATCAAGGCCCAGCATTTT.

The chain joins TRBV27 to TRBJ2-2; 10 positions agree with TRBD1. Germline lookup yields CDR1 MNHEY and CDR2 SMNVEV (reference sequence). The CDR3 covers 16 residues. V shed 7 bases and J 1 base; nucleotides not matched to a gene: 6. The CDR3 reads CASTRGDRGNTGELFF. CDR3 DNA sequence: TGTGCCAGCACCCGCGGGGACAGGGGGAACACCGGGGAGCTGTTTTTT.

With regard to this clone: Other DNA variants within this sample encode the same CDR3. J is TRBJ1-6 and V is TRBV18; 9 bases are a match to TRBD1. The CDR3 consists of 15 residues. V shed 3 bases, J shed 10 bases, and the junction held 7 bases outside the gene matches. Germline CDR1 is KGHSH and CDR2 is LQKENI. The CDR3 loop is CASSPPGQGRSPLHF. The DNA of the CDR3 is TGTGCCAGCTCACCGCCTGGACAGGGGAGGTCACCCCTCCACTTT.

The chain recombines TRBV7-2 with TRBJ1-1; D is unclear. CDR3 length: 13 residues. V was trimmed by 4 bases and J by 4 bases, leaving 10 bases between them. The germline V gene has CDR1 SGHTA and CDR2 FQGNSA. The CDR3 is CASSSMMSTEAFF. The CDR3 nucleotides read TGTGCCAGCAGCTCGATGATGAGCACTGAAGCTTTCTTT.

The CDR3 is CASSLTGLATTDTQYF. The CDR3 nucleotides are TGTGCCAGCAGTCTAACGGGACTAGCAACAACAGATACGCAGTATTTT. The chain uses TRBV27 and TRBJ2-3; 9 bases are a match to TRBD2. Per the germline V gene, CDR1 is MNHEY and CDR2 is SMNVEV (reference sequence). The CDR3 is made up of 16 amino acids. Trimming cost V 5 bases and J 3 bases; bases outside gene matches: 9.

CDR3 protein: CASSPSSSSIEQYF. DNA for the CDR3: TGTGCCAGCTCACCCTCGTCTAGCTCTATCGAGCAGTACTTC. The V gene is TRBV18, the J gene TRBJ2-7; perhaps TRBD2 as D (5 bases). V gave up 3 bases and J gave up 6 bases, with 15 bases separating them. The germline gives CDR1 KGHSH, CDR2 LQKENI. The CDR3 spans 14 residues.

This chain's CDR3 is CAWRTGLAVDTQYF. CDR3 in DNA: TGTGCCTGGCGCACGGGACTAGCGGTAGATACGCAGTATTTT. The J gene is TRBJ2-3, the V gene TRBV30, with 11 bases aligning to TRBD2. The CDR3 is 14 residues long. Germline CDR1 reads GTSNPN; CDR2 reads SVGIG (reference sequence). Germline trimming cut 5 bases from V and 5 bases from J; bases unmatched to any gene: 6.

The V call is TRBV6-6, the J call TRBJ2-2, with 7 bases identical to TRBD1. V lost 2 bases, J lost 5 bases, and 5 bases stayed unmatched. The V gene's germline CDR1 is MNHNY and CDR2 SVGAGI (reference sequence). This CDR3 spans 15 amino acids. This CDR3 reads CASSYTGVQTGELFF. In DNA, the CDR3 is TGTGCCAGCAGTTACACAGGGGTACAAACCGGGGAGCTGTTTTTT.

This clone has a single count. The chain recombines TRBV7-9 with TRBJ1-1; TRBD1 matches 8 bases. V lost 4 bases, J lost 4 bases, and 2 bases stayed unmatched. The CDR3 is made up of 13 amino acids. The germline V gene has CDR1 SEHNR and CDR2 FQNEAQ (reference sequence). The chain's CDR3 is CASSSTGVTEAFF. The DNA for the CDR3 is TGTGCCAGCAGCTCGACAGGGGTCACTGAAGCTTTCTTT.

This chain joins TRBV12-5 and TRBJ2-1; 9 nucleotides line up with TRBD1. The germline gives CDR1 LGHNT, CDR2 FRNRAP. J was trimmed by 3 bases and V by 0 bases; bases with no gene match: 6. This CDR3 is built from 17 residues. CDR3 in amino acids: CASGLVLDRGIYNEQFF. CDR3 in DNA: TGTGCTAGTGGTTTGGTCCTGGACAGGGGCATCTACAATGAGCAGTTCTTC.

The gene calls are TRBV11-1 and TRBJ1-2; D is ambiguous. There are 15 residues in the CDR3. Deletions cut 2 bases from V and 0 bases from J, with 10 bases between. Looked up from germline, CDR1 is SGHAT and CDR2 is FQDESV (reference sequence). Written as DNA, the CDR3 is TGTGCCAGCAGCTTAACCCCCCGGGCTAACTATGGCTACACCTTC. It encodes CASSLTPRANYGYTF.

This clone was found once. The rearrangement uses TRBV6-1 and TRBJ2-2, with D perhaps TRBD1 (6 bases). From germline, CDR1 is MNHNS and CDR2 SASEGT. The CDR3 runs 14 residues. The V and J ends lost 8 bases and 4 bases respectively, with 14 bases between them. The CDR3 is CASVAGAGTGELFF. DNA of the CDR3: TGTGCCAGCGTCGCAGGGGCTGGCACCGGGGAGCTGTTTTTT.

This clone was recorded once. J is TRBJ1-2 and V is TRBV30; 7 bases agree with TRBD1. Germline V gene lookup returns CDR1 GTSNPN and CDR2 SVGIG (reference sequence). Trimming removed 4 bases from V and 2 bases from J; junction bases left unmatched: 7. This CDR3 spans 14 amino acids. CDR3 protein: CAWTGTGANYGYTF. In nucleotides, the CDR3 is TGTGCCTGGACCGGAACAGGGGCCAACTATGGCTACACCTTC.